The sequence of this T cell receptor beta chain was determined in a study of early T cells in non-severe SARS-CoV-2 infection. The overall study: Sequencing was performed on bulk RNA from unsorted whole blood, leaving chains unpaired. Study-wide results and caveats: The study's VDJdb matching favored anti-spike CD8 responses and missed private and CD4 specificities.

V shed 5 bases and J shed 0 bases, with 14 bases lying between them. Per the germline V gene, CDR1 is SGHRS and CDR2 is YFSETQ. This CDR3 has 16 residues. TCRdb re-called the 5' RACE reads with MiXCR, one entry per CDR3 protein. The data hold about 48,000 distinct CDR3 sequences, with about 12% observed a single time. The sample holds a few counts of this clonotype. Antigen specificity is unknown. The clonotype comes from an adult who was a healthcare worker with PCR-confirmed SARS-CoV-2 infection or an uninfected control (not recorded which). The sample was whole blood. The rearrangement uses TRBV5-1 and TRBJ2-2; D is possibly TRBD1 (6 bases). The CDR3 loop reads CASRHTGNTNTGELFF. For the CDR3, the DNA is TGCGCCAGCAGACATACAGGGAACACGAACACCGGGGAGCTGTTTTTT.